This is a list of T cell receptor beta chains from one sample in a study of shared clonotypes between healthy human individuals. Produced via immunoSEQ multiplex PCR; TCRdb's table is partial and in-frame only. The profile covers about a million clones, with roughly 80% appearing a single time and roughly 0.83% taken by the ten largest. Source material: memory CD4+ T cells from PBMCs. These receptors all stem from a man aged 18 to 29 in good health. Some clones in this sample may be carry-over from other donors' samples. Each CDR3 is given with its conserved first and last residue. The D gene is left open where the match is weak. Only part of the rows carry a size: once, few, many, or a class if the clone is expanded.

>TRBV28|-|TRBJ1-5|TRBD1
TGTGCCAGCAGCCCTCCGGGACAGGGGGTATATAGCAATCAGCCCCAGCATTTT
CASSPPGQGVYSNQPQHF
>TRBV5-1|-|TRBJ2-7|TRBD2
TGCGCCAGCAGCTCAACAACCGGGACTAGCACCTACGAGCAGTACTTC
CASSSTTGTSTYEQYF
>TRBV5-1|-|TRBJ2-1|TRBD2
TGCGCCAGCAGCACCCAACTAGCGGGAGGGTCTTTGGGCTCCTACAATGAGCAGTTCTTC
CASSTQLAGGSLGSYNEQFF
>TRBV27|-|TRBJ2-1|-
TGTGCCAGCAGTTTGTGGACCTCTAAGGGGTTCTTC
CASSLWTSKGFF
>TRBV15|-|TRBJ1-4|-
TGTGCCACCAGCAGAGATGGCAGGGTTAATGAAAAACTGTTTTTT
CATSRDGRVNEKLFF
>TRBV7-9|-|TRBJ1-5|-
TGTGCCGCCGGGGGCATGGGCAATCAGCCCCAGCATTTT
CAAGGMGNQPQHF
>TRBV7-3|many|TRBJ2-7|-
TGTGCCAGCAGACCCAGCGGCTCCTACGAGCAGTACTTC
CASRPSGSYEQYF
>TRBV27|many|TRBJ2-1|-
TGTGCCAGCAGCATCGGACGTTGGAATGGTAACAATGAGCAGTTCTTC
CASSIGRWNGNNEQFF
>TRBV6-1|-|TRBJ2-7|TRBD1
TGTGCCAGCAGGGGGCCGACAGGGGGCAACGAGCAGTACTTC
CASRGPTGGNEQYF
>TRBV6-1|-|TRBJ1-5|-
TGTGCCAGCAGTGAAGAACAGGCCCAGCATTTT
CASSEEQAQHF
>TRBV7-2|few|TRBJ2-1|TRBD1
TGTGCCAGCAGCTTGTCGGGGACAGGGAGAAATGAGCAGTTCTTC
CASSLSGTGRNEQFF
>TRBV2|-|TRBJ2-3|-
TGTGCCAGCAGTCCGAATGGACTTCTCACAGATACGCAGTATTTT
CASSPNGLLTDTQYF
>TRBV5-1|-|TRBJ2-7|TRBD1
TGCGCCAGCAGCCTGGAGACAGGGGGAGAGCAGTACTTC
CASSLETGGEQYF
>TRBV7-9|once|TRBJ1-3|-
TGTGCCAGCAGCTTAGTCGCAGGGCTCGGAAACACCATATATTTT
CASSLVAGLGNTIYF
>TRBV18|-|TRBJ2-5|-
TGTGCCAGCTCACCGCGACAAGGGAGGGGGGACCAAGAGACCCAGTACTTC
CASSPRQGRGDQETQYF
>TRBV4-3|-|TRBJ2-1|TRBD2
TGCGCCAGCAGCCAAGCGGGACTAGCGGGCCATGAGCAGTTCTTC
CASSQAGLAGHEQFF
>TRBV5-1|-|TRBJ2-7|-
TGCGCCAGCAGCTCGCTCCTAGGCGACGAGCAGTACTTC
CASSSLLGDEQYF
>TRBV10-3|-|TRBJ2-5|-
TGTGCCATCAGTGCGGCCCGCCAAGAGACCCAGTACTTC
CAISAARQETQYF
>TRBV5-6|-|TRBJ1-1|TRBD1
TGTGCCAGCAGCTCGTGGGACAGGTCGTCTACTGAAGCTTTCTTT
CASSSWDRSSTEAFF
>TRBV7-7|few|TRBJ2-1|TRBD1
TGTGCCAGCAGCTTACAACCAGGGGGCGATGAGCAGTTCTTC
CASSLQPGGDEQFF
>TRBV27|-|TRBJ2-1|TRBD2
TGTGCCAGCACCCCTCGTGGACTAGCGCCATACGAGCAGTTCTTC
CASTPRGLAPYEQFF
>TRBV7-9|-|TRBJ2-5|-
TGTGCCAGCAGCTTAGGGATGACAGAATTTCAAGAGACCCAGTACTTC
CASSLGMTEFQETQYF
>TRBV27|-|TRBJ2-7|-
TGTGCCAGCAGTTTGACCTTCCTGGGGTCGCAGTACTTC
CASSLTFLGSQYF
>TRBV7-9|once|TRBJ1-6|-
TGTGCCTGTCAGGGGCAGCAACTTAATTCACCCCTCCACTTT
CACQGQQLNSPLHF
>TRBV7-2|-|TRBJ1-2|-
TGTGCCAGCAGCTTAGACAGGGCTAACTATGGCTACACCTTC
CASSLDRANYGYTF
>TRBV19|-|TRBJ1-3|-
TGTGCCAGTAGTATTGAAGGAAACACCATATATTTT
CASSIEGNTIYF
>TRBV10-3|-|TRBJ2-7|TRBD1
TGTGCCTTCGAAGCAGGGGGCCGGGAGCAGTACTTC
CAFEAGGREQYF
>TRBV5-1|-|TRBJ2-3|-
TGCGCCAGCAGCAAAGCAGGGAGAAGCACAGATACGCAGTATTTT
CASSKAGRSTDTQYF
>TRBV9|-|TRBJ2-2|-
TGTGCCAGCAGCTCTCGACGCGACGGGGAGCTGTTTTTT
CASSSRRDGELFF
>TRBV30|-|TRBJ2-5|TRBD2
TGTGCCTGGACCCGGGGGGCTAGCGGGAGTCGGGAGACCCAGTACTTC
CAWTRGASGSRETQYF
>TRBV5-1|once|TRBJ2-7|TRBD2
TGCGCCAGTCAGCGGGGCCCTAACTCCTACGAGCAGTACTTC
CASQRGPNSYEQYF
>TRBV7-9|-|TRBJ1-4|TRBD1
TGTGCCAGCAGCTCGTCAGGGGGCATGGGTGAAAAACTGTTTTTT
CASSSSGGMGEKLFF
>TRBV5-1|-|TRBJ1-5|TRBD1
TGCGCCAGCAGCCCAGGACAGGCGGGTGGGCCCCAGCATTTT
CASSPGQAGGPQHF
>TRBV4-2|-|TRBJ1-2|-
TGTGCCAGCAGCCAAGATTGGAACAGGGCGGAAGTAGGCTACACCTTC
CASSQDWNRAEVGYTF
>TRBV15|-|TRBJ1-6|-
TGTGCCACCAGCAGAGATATCGCAACTTCACCCCTCCACTTT
CATSRDIATSPLHF
>TRBV30|-|TRBJ2-5|TRBD2
TGTGCCTGGAGTAAAGGGCTAGCGGGAGTTGAAGAGACCCAGTACTTC
CAWSKGLAGVEETQYF
>TRBV6-1|-|TRBJ2-3|-
TGTGCCAGCAGTATCTACACAGATACGCAGTATTTT
CASSIYTDTQYF
>TRBV7-2|-|TRBJ2-7|TRBD1
TGTGCCAGCAGCTTAGACCCCAACAGGGGGCGCGAGCAGTACTTC
CASSLDPNRGREQYF
>TRBV11-3|-|TRBJ2-7|TRBD2
TGTGCCAGCAGCCCGGGACTAGCTAACGAGCAGTACTTC
CASSPGLANEQYF